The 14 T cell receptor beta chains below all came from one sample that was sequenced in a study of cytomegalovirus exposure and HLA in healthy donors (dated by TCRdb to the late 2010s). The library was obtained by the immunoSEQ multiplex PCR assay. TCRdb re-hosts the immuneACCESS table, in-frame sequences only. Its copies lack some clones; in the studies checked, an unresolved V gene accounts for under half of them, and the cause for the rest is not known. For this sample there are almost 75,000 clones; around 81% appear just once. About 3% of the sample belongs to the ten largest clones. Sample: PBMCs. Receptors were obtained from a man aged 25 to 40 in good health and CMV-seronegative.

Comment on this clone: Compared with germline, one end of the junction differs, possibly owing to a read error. Here the CDR3 reads CASRPTGSYEQYF. DNA for the CDR3: TGTGCTAGCAGACCCACAGGGTCCTACGAGCAGTACTTC. V and J are TRBV7-7 and TRBJ2-7, with TRBD1 as a possible D gene (6 bases). There are 13 residues in the CDR3. Germline assignment: CDR1 SSHAT and CDR2 FNYEAQ (reference sequence).

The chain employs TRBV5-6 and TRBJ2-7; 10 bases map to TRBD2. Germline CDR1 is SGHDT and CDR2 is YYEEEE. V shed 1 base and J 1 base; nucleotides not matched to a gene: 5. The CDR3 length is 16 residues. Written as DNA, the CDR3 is TGTGCCAGCAGCTTGTTCGAGACTAGCGGGTCCTACGAGCAGTACGTC. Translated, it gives CASSLFETSGSYEQYV.

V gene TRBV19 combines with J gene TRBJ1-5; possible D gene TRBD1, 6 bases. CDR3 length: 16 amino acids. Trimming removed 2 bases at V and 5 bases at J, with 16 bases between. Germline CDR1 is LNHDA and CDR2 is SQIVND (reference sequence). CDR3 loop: CASSIPLQGLDQPQHF. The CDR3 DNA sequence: TGTGCCAGTAGTATACCCCTGCAGGGGTTGGATCAGCCCCAGCATTTT.

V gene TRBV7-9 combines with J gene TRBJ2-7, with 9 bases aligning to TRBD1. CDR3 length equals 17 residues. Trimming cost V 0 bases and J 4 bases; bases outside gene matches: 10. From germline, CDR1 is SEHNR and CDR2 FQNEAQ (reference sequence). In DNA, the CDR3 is TGTGCCAGCAGCTTAGCGAGGTCCGGGACAGGGTTGTACGAGCAGTACTTC. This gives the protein CASSLARSGTGLYEQYF.

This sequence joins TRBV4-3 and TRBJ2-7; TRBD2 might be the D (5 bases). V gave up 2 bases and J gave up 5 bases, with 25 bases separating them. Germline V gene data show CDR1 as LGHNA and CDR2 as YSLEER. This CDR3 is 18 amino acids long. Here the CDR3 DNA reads TGCGCCAGCAGCCAATTGGTCGGTCCCCCCGGGGTCGGGAACGAGCAGTACTTC. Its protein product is CASSQLVGPPGVGNEQYF.

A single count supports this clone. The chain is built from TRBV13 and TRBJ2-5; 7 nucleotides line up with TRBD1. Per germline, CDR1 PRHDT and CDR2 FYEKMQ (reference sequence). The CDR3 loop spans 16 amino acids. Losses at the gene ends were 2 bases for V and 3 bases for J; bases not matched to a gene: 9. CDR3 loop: CASSLRSDRLKETQYF. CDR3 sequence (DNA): TGTGCCAGCAGCTTAAGGTCGGACAGGTTAAAAGAGACCCAGTACTTC.

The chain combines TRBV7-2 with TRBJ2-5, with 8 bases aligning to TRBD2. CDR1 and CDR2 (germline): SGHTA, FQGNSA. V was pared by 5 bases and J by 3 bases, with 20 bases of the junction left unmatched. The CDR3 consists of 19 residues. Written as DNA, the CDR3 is TGTGCCAGCAGCCAGACTAGCGAGGGGGTAGGGGGGCAAAAAGAGACCCAGTACTTC. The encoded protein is CASSQTSEGVGGQKETQYF.

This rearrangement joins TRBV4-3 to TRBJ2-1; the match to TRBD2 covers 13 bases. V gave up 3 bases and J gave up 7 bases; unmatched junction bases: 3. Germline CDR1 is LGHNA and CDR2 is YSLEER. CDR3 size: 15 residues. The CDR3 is CASSQTSGRFNEQFF. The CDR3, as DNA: TGCGCCAGCAGCCAGACTAGCGGGAGGTTTAATGAGCAGTTCTTC.

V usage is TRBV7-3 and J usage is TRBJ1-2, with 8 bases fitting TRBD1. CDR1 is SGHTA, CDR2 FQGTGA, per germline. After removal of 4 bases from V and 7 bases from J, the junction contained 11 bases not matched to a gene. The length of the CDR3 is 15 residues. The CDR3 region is CASSWATGDRGGYTF. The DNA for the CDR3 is TGTGCCAGCAGCTGGGCGACAGGGGATAGGGGTGGCTACACCTTC.

This CDR3 reads CASSTNRGDGVQPQHF. CDR3 DNA: TGTGCCAGCAGTACGAACAGGGGGGACGGAGTTCAGCCCCAGCATTTT. The rearrangement links TRBV27 to TRBJ1-5; 8 nucleotides line up with TRBD1. This CDR3 contains 16 residues. With V trimmed by 5 bases and J by 6 bases, 12 bases remained unmatched. The germline CDR1 and CDR2 sequences are MNHEY and SMNVEV (reference sequence).

The CDR3 nucleotides are TGTGCCAGCAGCGGGGGACAGGGGATGTTATATGATGGCTACACCTTC. Translation: CASSGGQGMLYDGYTF. The chain employs TRBV5-4 and TRBJ1-2; TRBD1 aligns across 10 bases. Germline trimming cut 4 bases from V and 6 bases from J; bases unmatched to any gene: 12. Germline V gene data show CDR1 as SGHNT and CDR2 as YYREEE (reference sequence). The CDR3 runs to 16 residues.

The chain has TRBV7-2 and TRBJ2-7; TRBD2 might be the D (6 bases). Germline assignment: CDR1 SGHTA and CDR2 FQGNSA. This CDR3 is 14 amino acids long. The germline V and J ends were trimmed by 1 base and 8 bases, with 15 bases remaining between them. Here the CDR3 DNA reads TGTGCCAGCAGCTTAGTTGGGAGCGGGCAGAAGCAGTACGTC. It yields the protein CASSLVGSGQKQYV.

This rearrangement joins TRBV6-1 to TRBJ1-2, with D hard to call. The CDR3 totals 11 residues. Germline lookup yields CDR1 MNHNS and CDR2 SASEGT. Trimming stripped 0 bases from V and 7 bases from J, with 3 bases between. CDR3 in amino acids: CASSEAGGYTF. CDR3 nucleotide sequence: TGTGCCAGCAGTGAAGCCGGTGGCTACACCTTC.

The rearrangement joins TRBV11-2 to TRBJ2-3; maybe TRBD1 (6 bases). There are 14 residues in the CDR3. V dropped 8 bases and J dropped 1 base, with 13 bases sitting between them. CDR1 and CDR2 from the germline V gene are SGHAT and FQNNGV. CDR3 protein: CASSRTVGTDTQYF. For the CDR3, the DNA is TGTGCCAGCTCCAGGACAGTCGGCACAGATACGCAGTATTTT.